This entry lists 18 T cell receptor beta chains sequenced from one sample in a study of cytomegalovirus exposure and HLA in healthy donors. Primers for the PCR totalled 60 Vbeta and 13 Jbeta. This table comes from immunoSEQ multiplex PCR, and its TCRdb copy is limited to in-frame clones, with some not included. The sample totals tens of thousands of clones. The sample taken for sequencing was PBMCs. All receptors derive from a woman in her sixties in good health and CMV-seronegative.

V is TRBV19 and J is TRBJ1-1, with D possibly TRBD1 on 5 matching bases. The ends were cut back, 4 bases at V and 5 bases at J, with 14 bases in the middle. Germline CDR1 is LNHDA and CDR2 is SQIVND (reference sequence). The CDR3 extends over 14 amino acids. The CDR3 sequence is CASSRGAAGTEAFF. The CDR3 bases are TGTGCCAGTAGTAGAGGGGCAGCGGGAACTGAAGCTTTCTTT.

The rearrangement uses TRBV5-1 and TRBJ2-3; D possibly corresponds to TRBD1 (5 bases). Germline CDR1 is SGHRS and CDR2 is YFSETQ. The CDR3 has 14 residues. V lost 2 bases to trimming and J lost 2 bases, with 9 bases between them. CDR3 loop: CASSFRQNTDTQYF. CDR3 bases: TGCGCCAGCAGCTTCCGACAGAACACAGATACGCAGTATTTT.

The CDR3 is CASSQDSEVQYF. DNA of the CDR3: TGTGCCAGCAGCCAAGATTCAGAGGTGCAGTACTTC. The chain combines TRBV4-2 with TRBJ2-7; D is undetermined. Germline lookup yields CDR1 LGHNA and CDR2 YNFKEQ. With 0 bases removed from V and 9 bases from J, the gap between germline ends came to 9 bases. The CDR3 is 12 amino acids.

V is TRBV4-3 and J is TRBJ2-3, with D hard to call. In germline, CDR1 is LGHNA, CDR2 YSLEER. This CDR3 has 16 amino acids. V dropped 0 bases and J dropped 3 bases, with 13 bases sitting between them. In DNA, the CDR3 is TGCGCCAGCAGCCAAGATGGAAGAGGAAGAACAGATACGCAGTATTTT. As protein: CASSQDGRGRTDTQYF.

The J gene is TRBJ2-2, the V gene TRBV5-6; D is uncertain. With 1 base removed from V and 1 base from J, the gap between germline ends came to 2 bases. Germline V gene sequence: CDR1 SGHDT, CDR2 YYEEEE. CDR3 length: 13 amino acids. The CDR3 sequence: CASSLQNTGELFF. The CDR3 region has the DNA TGTGCCAGCAGCTTGCAGAACACCGGGGAGCTGTTTTTT.

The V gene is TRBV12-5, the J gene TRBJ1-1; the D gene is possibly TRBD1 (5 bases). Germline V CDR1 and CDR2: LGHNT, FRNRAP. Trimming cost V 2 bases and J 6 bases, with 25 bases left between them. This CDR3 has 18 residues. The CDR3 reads CASGLTHTETAGPPEAFF. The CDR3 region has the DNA TGTGCTAGTGGTTTGACCCACACCGAGACGGCGGGACCACCTGAAGCTTTCTTT.

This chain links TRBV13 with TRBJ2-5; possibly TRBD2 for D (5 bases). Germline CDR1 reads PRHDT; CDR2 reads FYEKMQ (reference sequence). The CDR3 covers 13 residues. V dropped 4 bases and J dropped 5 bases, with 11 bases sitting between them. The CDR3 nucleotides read TGTGCCAGCAGCTCACCTCCGGGGGAGACCCAGTACTTC. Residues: CASSSPPGETQYF.

CDR3 amino acids: CASSLGIHRVGQPQHF. The CDR3 DNA reads as TGCGCCAGCAGCTTGGGAATCCACAGAGTCGGTCAGCCCCAGCATTTT. The V and J genes are TRBV5-1 and TRBJ1-5; no clear D gene. CDR3 length: 16 amino acids. Trimming took 0 bases from V and 6 from J, leaving 16 bases between them. Germline loops: CDR1 SGHRS, CDR2 YFSETQ.

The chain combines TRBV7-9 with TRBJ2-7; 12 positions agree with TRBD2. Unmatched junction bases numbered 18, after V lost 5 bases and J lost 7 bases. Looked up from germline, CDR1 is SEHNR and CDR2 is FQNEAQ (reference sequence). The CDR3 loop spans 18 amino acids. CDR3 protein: CASSRNNLRLAGAEEQYF. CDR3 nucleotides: TGTGCCAGCAGCCGAAACAATCTTCGACTAGCGGGAGCCGAAGAGCAGTACTTC.

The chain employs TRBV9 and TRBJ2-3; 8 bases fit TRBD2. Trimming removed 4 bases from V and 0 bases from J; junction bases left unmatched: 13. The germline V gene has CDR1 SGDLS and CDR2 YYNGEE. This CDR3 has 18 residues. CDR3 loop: CASSPPRGTRESTDTQYF. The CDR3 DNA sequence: TGTGCCAGCAGCCCGCCGCGAGGGACTAGAGAGAGCACAGATACGCAGTATTTT.

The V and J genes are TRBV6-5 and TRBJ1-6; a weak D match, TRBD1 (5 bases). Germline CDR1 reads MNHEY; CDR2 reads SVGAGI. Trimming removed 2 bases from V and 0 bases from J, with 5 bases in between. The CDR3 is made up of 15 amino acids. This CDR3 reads CASSYQGSYNSPLHF. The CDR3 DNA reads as TGTGCCAGCAGTTACCAGGGCTCCTATAATTCACCCCTCCACTTT.

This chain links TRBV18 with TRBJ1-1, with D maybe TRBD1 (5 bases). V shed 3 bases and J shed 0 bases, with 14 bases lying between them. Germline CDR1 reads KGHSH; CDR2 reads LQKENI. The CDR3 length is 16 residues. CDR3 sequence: CASSPMEEGLNTEAFF. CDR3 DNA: TGTGCCAGCTCACCGATGGAGGAGGGGCTGAACACTGAAGCTTTCTTT.

CDR3 protein: CASSLSTSASYEQYF. The CDR3 DNA sequence: TGTGCCAGCAGTTTATCGACTAGCGCAAGCTACGAGCAGTACTTC. The chain couples TRBV27 to TRBJ2-7; 8 bases map to TRBD2. V lost 0 bases and J lost 3; bases outside the gene matches: 4. Germline V CDR1 and CDR2: MNHEY, SMNVEV (reference sequence). CDR3 length: 15 residues.

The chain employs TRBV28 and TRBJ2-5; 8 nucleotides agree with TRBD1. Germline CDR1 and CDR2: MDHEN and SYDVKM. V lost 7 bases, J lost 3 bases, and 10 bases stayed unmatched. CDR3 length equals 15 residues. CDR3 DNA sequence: TGTGCCAGCACCCTGCAGGGGGCTAGGAAAGAGACCCAGTACTTC. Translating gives CASTLQGARKETQYF.

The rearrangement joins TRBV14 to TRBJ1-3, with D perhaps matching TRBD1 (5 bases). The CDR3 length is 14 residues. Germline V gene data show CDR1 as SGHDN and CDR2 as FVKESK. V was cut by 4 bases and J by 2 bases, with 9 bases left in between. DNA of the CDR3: TGTGCCAGCAGCCGAGAGACAGCTGGAAACACCATATATTTT. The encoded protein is CASSRETAGNTIYF.

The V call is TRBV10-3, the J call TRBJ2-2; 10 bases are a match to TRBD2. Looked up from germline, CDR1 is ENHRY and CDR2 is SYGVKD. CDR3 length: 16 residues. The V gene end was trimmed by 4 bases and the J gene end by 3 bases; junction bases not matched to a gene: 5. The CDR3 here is CAISASSGSDTGELFF. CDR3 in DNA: TGTGCCATCAGTGCGTCTAGCGGGAGTGACACCGGGGAGCTGTTTTTT.

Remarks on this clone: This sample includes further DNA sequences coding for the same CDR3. The CDR3 DNA reads as TGTGCCAGCAGTGAGGATTTTAACAGGGTAGGAAAACTGTTTTTT. Translation: CASSEDFNRVGKLFF. The chain joins TRBV6-1 to TRBJ1-4; possible D gene TRBD1, 6 bases. The CDR3 is made up of 15 amino acids. The V and J ends lost 3 bases and 10 bases respectively, with 18 bases between them. The V gene's germline CDR1 is MNHNS and CDR2 SASEGT.

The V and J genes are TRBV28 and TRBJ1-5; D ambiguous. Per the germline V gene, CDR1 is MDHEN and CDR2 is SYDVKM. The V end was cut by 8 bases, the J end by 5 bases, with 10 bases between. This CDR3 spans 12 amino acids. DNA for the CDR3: TGTGCCAGCGGCCCGTCCCATCAGCCCCAGCATTTT. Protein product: CASGPSHQPQHF.